Listed below are T cell receptor beta chains from one sample, sequenced in a study of blood T cell repertoires in COVID-19. Profiled with immunoSEQ multiplex PCR; TCRdb holds only in-frame clones, not every one. The sample lists 150,000 to 200,000 clones; roughly 90% were seen once. Specimen: peripheral blood. Source of these receptors: a woman aged 45-65 years with acute or convalescent COVID-19. The CDR3 runs from the conserved cysteine through the conserved F or W. A D gene is named only where the DNA matches it firmly. Size is stated for part of the rows, as once, few or many counts, or as a class when the clone is expanded.

j_call: TRBJ1-4
v_call: TRBV24-1
d_call: .
cdr3_length: 15
clone_size: .
cdr3_aa: CATSDSLNGEEKLFF
cdr3_nt: TGTGCCACCAGTGATTCACTGAACGGGGAGGAAAAACTGTTTTTT

j_call: TRBJ1-6
v_call: TRBV12-3/TRBV12-4
d_call: .
cdr3_length: 12
clone_size: .
cdr3_aa: CASSFGNSPLHF
cdr3_nt: TGTGCCAGCAGTTTCGGTAATTCACCCCTCCACTTT

j_call: TRBJ1-4
v_call: TRBV5-1
d_call: .
cdr3_length: 15
clone_size: once
cdr3_aa: CASSLGPTTNEKLFF
cdr3_nt: TGCGCCAGCAGCTTGGGTCCTACAACTAATGAAAAACTGTTTTTT

j_call: TRBJ1-2
v_call: TRBV11-2
d_call: .
cdr3_length: 16
clone_size: .
cdr3_aa: CASSLDLISQGYGYTF
cdr3_nt: TGTGCCAGCAGCTTAGATTTAATTTCGCAGGGCTATGGCTACACCTTC

j_call: TRBJ2-5
v_call: TRBV7-2
d_call: TRBD2
cdr3_length: 18
clone_size: .
cdr3_aa: CASSLVFKSSGGQETQYF
cdr3_nt: TGTGCCAGCAGCTTAGTTTTTAAGTCTAGCGGGGGGCAAGAGACCCAGTACTTC

j_call: TRBJ2-3
v_call: TRBV24-1
d_call: .
cdr3_length: 14
clone_size: once
cdr3_aa: CATSAVDNTDTQYF
cdr3_nt: TGTGCCACCAGTGCCGTAGATAACACAGATACGCAGTATTTT

j_call: TRBJ1-2
v_call: TRBV7-2
d_call: .
cdr3_length: 12
clone_size: .
cdr3_aa: CASSSPNNGYTF
cdr3_nt: TGTGCCAGCAGCTCCCCGAACAATGGCTACACCTTC

j_call: TRBJ1-5
v_call: TRBV5-3
d_call: .
cdr3_length: 12
clone_size: few
cdr3_aa: CARIDGSCPQHF
cdr3_nt: TGTGCCAGAATCGACGGGTCGTGTCCCCAGCATTTT

j_call: TRBJ2-3
v_call: TRBV18
d_call: .
cdr3_length: 12
clone_size: .
cdr3_aa: CASSQPGDTQYF
cdr3_nt: TGTGCCAGCTCACAGCCAGGGGATACGCAGTATTTT

j_call: TRBJ1-1
v_call: TRBV12-3/TRBV12-4
d_call: .
cdr3_length: 13
clone_size: .
cdr3_aa: CASSYAAVPEAFF
cdr3_nt: TGTGCCAGCAGTTACGCGGCGGTGCCTGAAGCTTTCTTT

j_call: TRBJ2-1
v_call: TRBV19
d_call: TRBD1
cdr3_length: 13
clone_size: .
cdr3_aa: CASGRTGEDEQFF
cdr3_nt: TGTGCCAGCGGGAGGACAGGGGAAGATGAGCAGTTCTTC

j_call: TRBJ2-7
v_call: TRBV12-3/TRBV12-4
d_call: TRBD1
cdr3_length: 13
clone_size: .
cdr3_aa: CASSPDRRYEQYF
cdr3_nt: TGTGCCAGCAGTCCGGACAGGCGCTACGAGCAGTACTTC

j_call: TRBJ2-3
v_call: TRBV12-3/TRBV12-4
d_call: .
cdr3_length: 12
clone_size: .
cdr3_aa: CASSLEEDTQYF
cdr3_nt: TGTGCCAGCAGTTTAGAGGAGGATACGCAGTATTTT

j_call: TRBJ2-1
v_call: TRBV6-4
d_call: .
cdr3_length: 15
clone_size: few
cdr3_aa: CASSDSGGTSNEQFF
cdr3_nt: TGTGCCAGCAGTGACTCGGGGGGAACTTCTAATGAGCAGTTCTTC

j_call: TRBJ1-1
v_call: TRBV6-2/TRBV6-3
d_call: .
cdr3_length: 17
clone_size: .
cdr3_aa: CASSYPLKGAENTEAFF
cdr3_nt: TGTGCCAGCAGTTACCCTCTTAAAGGGGCGGAGAACACTGAAGCTTTCTTT

j_call: TRBJ1-2
v_call: TRBV19
d_call: .
cdr3_length: 13
clone_size: .
cdr3_aa: CASKGERNYGYTF
cdr3_nt: TGTGCCAGTAAGGGGGAACGAAACTATGGCTACACCTTC

j_call: TRBJ1-2
v_call: TRBV20-1
d_call: .
cdr3_length: 10
clone_size: .
cdr3_aa: CSATTEGYTF
cdr3_nt: TGCAGTGCCACAACCGAAGGCTACACCTTC

j_call: TRBJ1-4
v_call: TRBV30
d_call: .
cdr3_length: 12
clone_size: .
cdr3_aa: CAWGSRNEKLFF
cdr3_nt: TGTGCCTGGGGGTCCAGAAATGAAAAACTGTTTTTT

j_call: TRBJ1-5
v_call: TRBV6-2/TRBV6-3
d_call: .
cdr3_length: 13
clone_size: .
cdr3_aa: CASSSPGEQPQHF
cdr3_nt: TGTGCCAGCAGTTCCCCGGGGGAACAGCCCCAGCATTTT